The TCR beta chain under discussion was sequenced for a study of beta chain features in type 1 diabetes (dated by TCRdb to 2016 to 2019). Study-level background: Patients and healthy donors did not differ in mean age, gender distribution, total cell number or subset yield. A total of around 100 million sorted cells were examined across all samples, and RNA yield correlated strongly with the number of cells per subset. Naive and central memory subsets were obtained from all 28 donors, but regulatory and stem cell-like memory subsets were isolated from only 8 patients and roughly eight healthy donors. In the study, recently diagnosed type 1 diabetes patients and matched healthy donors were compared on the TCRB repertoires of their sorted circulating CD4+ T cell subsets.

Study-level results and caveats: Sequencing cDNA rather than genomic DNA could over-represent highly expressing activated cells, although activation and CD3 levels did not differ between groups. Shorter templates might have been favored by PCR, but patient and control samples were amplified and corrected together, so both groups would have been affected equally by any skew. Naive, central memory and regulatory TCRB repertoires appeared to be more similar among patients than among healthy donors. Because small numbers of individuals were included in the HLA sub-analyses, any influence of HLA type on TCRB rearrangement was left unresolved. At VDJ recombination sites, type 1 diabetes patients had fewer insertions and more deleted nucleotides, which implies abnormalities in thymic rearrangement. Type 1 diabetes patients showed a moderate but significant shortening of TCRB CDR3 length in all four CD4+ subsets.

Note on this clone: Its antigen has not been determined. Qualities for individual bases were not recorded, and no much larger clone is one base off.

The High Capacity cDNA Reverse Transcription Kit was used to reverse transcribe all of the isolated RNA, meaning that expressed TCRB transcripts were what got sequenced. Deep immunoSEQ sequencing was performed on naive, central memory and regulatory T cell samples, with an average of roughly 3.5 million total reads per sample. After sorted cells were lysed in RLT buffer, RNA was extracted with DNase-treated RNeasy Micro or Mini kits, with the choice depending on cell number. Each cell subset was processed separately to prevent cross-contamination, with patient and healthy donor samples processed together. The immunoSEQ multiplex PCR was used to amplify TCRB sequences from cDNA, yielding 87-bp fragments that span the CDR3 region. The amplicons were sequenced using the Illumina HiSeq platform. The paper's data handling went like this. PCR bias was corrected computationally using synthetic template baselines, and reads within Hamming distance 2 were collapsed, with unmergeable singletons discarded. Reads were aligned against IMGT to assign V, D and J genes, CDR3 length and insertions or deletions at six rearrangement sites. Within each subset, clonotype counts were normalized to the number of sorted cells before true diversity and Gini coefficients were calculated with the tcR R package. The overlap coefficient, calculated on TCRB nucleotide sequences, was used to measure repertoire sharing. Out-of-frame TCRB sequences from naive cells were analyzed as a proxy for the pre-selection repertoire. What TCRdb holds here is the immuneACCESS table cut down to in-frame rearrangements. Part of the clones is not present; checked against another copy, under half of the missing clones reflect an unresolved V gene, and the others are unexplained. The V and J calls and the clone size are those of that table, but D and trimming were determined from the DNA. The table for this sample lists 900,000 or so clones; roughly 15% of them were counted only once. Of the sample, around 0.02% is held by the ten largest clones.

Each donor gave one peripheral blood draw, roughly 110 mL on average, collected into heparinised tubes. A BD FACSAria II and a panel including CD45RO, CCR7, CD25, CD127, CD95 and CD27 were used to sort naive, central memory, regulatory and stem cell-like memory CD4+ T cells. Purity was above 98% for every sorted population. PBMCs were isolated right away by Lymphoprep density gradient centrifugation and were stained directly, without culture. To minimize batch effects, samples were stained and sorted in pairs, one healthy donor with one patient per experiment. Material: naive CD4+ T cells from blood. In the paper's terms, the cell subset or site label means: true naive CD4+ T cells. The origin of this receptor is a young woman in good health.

CDR3 loop: CASRHSGQNTGELFF. DNA sequence: TGTGCCAGCAGGCACAGCGGACAAAACACCGGGGAGCTGTTTTTT. In this chain, TRBV6-4 is recombined with TRBJ2-2; the D gene is tentatively TRBD1 or TRBD2, each matching 5 bases. Including the terminal cysteine and phenylalanine, the CDR3 comprises 15 residues. The CDR3 DNA has 45 bases and is translated from base 1. V sheds 6 bases and J sheds 2 bases, leaving 13 bases between their ends. CDR1 and CDR2 were assigned from the germline V gene as MRHNA and SNTAGT.